This T cell receptor (beta chain) emerged from a study of CD8+CD57+ T cells in acquired aplastic anemia. Trimming removed 3 bases at V and 0 bases at J, with 12 bases between. This CDR3 comprises 16 residues. The germline CDR1 and CDR2 sequences are DFQATT and SNEGSKA (reference sequence). This clonotype has a count of ten or more. Selection for sequencing was limited to patients who had shown CD8+CD57+ cell expansion by flow cytometry. All patients were therapy-naive when blood was sampled. Profiling of TCR beta VDJ combinations and CDR3 sequences used genomic DNA as template. TCRdb reprocessed the reads with MiXCR, giving one entry per CDR3 protein. The sample consists of 450,000 to 600,000 distinct CDR3 sequences, more than 25% of them appearing once.

V and J are TRBV20-1 and TRBJ2-6; weak D call: TRBD2 (6 bases). This receptor was identified in a human donor with aplastic anemia. Specimen: sorted CD4+, CD8+, or CD8+CD57+ T cells (not recorded which) from PBMCs. Here the CDR3 reads CSASYGGISGANVLTF. The CDR3 DNA is TGCAGTGCTAGCTATGGGGGGATCTCTGGGGCCAACGTCCTGACTTTC.